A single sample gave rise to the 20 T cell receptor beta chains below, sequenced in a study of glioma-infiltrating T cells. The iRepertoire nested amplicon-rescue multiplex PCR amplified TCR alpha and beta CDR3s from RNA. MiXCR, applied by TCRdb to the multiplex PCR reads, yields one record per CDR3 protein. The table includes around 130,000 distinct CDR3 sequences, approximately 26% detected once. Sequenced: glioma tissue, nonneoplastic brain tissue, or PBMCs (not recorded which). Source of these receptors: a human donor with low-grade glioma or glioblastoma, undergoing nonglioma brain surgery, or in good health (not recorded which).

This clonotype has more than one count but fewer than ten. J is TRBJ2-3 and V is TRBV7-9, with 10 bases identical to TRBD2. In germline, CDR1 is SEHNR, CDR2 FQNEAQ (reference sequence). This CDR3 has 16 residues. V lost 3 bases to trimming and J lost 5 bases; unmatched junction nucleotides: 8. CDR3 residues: CASSFLAGVRGDTQYF. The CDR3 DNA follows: TGTGCCAGCAGCTTTCTAGCGGGGGTCCGGGGAGATACGCAGTATTTT.

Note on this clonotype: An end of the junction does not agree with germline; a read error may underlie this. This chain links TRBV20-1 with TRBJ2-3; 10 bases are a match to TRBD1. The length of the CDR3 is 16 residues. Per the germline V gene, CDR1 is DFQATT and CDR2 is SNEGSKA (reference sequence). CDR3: CSARVQGQGVTDMQYF. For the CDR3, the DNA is TGCAGTGCCCGAGTCCAAGGACAGGGGGTAACAGATATGCAGTATTTT.

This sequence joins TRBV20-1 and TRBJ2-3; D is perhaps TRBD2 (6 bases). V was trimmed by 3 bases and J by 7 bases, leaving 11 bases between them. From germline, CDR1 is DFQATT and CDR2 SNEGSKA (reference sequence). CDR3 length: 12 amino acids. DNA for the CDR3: TGCAGTGCTAGGTCTAGCGAGAATACGCAGTATTTT. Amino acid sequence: CSARSSENTQYF.

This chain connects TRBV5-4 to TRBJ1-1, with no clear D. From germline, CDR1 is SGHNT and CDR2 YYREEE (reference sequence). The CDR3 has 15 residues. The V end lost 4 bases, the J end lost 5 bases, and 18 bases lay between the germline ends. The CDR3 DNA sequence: TGTGCCAGCAGCCACGAACCCCAAGGTGGGACTGAAGCTTTCTTT. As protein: CASSHEPQGGTEAFF.

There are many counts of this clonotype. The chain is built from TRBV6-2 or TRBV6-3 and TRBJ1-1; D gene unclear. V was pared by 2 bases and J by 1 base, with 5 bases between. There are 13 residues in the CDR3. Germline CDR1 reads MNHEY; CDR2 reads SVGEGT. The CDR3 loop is CASSYDGNTEAFF. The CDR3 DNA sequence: TGTGCCAGCAGTTACGATGGGAACACTGAAGCTTTCTTT.

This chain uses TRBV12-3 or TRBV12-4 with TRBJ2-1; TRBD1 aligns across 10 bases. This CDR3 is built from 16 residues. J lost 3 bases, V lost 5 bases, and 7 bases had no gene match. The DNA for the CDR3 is TGTGCCAGCAGTCCCGGGACAGGGGTCCTCTACAATGAGCAGTTCTTC. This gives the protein CASSPGTGVLYNEQFF.

CDR3 DNA sequence: TGCAGTGCTAGAGATCCTAGGGGACAGCGTAATGGCTACACCTTC. Translation gives CSARDPRGQRNGYTF. The chain carries TRBV20-1 and TRBJ1-2, with 7 bases matching TRBD1. Germline V gene lookup returns CDR1 DFQATT and CDR2 SNEGSKA (reference sequence). This CDR3 comprises 15 residues. V gave up 0 bases and J gave up 6 bases; unmatched junction bases: 10.

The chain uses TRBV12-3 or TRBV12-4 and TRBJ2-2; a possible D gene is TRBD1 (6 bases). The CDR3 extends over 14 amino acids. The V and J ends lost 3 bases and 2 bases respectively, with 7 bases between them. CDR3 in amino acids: CASSLGQNTGELFF. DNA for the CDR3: TGTGCCAGCAGTTTGGGACAAAACACCGGGGAGCTGTTTTTT.

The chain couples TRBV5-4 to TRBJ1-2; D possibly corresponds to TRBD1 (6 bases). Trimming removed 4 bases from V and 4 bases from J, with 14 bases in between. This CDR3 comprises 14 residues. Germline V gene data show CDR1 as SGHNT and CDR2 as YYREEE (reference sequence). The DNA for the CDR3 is TGTGCCAGCAGCCCAGGGGATTCAGGCTATGGCTACACCTTC. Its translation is CASSPGDSGYGYTF.

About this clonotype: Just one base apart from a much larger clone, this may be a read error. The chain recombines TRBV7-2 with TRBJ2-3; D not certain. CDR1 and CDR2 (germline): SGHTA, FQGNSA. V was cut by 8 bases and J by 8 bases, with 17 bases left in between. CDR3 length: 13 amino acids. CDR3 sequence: CASGSWGSGTQYF. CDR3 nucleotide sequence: TGTGCCAGCGGGTCGTGGGGTTCGGGTACGCAGTATTTT.

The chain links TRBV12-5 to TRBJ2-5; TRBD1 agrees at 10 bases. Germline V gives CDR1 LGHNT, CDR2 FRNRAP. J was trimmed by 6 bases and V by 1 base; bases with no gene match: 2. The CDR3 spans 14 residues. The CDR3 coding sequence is TGTGCTAGTGGTTTGGGACAGGGGGCAAAGACCCAGTACTTC. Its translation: CASGLGQGAKTQYF. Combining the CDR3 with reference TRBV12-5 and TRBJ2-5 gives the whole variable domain DARVTQTPRHKVTEMGQEVTMRCQPILGHNTVFWYRQTMMQGLELLAYFRNRAPLDDSGMPKDRFSAEMPDATLATLKIQPSEPRDSAVYFCASGLGQGAKTQYFGPGTRLLVL.

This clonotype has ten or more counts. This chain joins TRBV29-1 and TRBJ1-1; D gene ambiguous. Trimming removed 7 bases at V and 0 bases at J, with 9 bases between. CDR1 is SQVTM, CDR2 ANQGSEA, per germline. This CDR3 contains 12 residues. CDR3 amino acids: CSAAAVNTEAFF. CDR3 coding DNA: TGCAGCGCCGCAGCGGTGAACACTGAAGCTTTCTTT.

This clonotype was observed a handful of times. The CDR3 protein is CASSYSTGTYEQYV. The CDR3, as DNA: TGTGCCAGCAGCTATTCGACAGGGACCTACGAGCAGTACGTC. The rearrangement uses TRBV7-8 and TRBJ2-7, with 7 nucleotides matching TRBD1. Germline V gene sequence: CDR1 SGHVS, CDR2 FQNEAQ. There are 14 residues in the CDR3. The trim removed 4 bases at V and 2 bases at J, leaving 5 bases unmatched.

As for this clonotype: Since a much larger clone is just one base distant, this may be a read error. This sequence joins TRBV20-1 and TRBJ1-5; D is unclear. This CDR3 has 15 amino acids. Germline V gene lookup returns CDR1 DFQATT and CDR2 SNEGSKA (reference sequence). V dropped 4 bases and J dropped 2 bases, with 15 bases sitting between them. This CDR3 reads CSAIPGKDRNQPQHF. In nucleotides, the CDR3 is TGCAGTGCTATTCCCGGGAAAGACCGCAATCAGCCCCAGCATTTT.

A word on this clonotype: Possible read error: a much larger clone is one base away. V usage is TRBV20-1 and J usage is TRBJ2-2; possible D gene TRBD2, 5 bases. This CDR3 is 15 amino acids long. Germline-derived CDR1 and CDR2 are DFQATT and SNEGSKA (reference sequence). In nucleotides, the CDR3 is TGCAGTGCTAGAGATGACGGGGTGAACACCAGGGAGCTGTTTTTT. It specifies CSARDDGVNTRELFF.

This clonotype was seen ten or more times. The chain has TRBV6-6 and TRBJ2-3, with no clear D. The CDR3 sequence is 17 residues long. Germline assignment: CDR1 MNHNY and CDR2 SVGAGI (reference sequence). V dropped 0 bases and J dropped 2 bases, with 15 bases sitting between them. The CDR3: CASSYSRRRRSTDTQYF. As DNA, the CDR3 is TGTGCCAGCAGTTACTCACGTAGACGGCGATCCACAGATACGCAGTATTTT.

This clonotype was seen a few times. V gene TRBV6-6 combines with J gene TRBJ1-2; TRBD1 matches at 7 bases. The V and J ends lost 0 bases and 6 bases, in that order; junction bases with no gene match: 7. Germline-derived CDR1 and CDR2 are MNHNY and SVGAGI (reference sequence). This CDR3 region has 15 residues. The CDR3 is CASSYSNRGENGYTF. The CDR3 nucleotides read TGTGCCAGCAGTTACTCGAACAGGGGTGAGAATGGCTACACCTTC.

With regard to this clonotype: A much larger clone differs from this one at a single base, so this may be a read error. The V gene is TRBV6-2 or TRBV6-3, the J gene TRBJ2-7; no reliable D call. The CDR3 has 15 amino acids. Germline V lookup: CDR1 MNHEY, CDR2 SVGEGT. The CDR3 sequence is CASRATPESSCEQYV. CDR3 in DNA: TGTGCCAGCAGGGCTACACCCGAGAGCTCCTGCGAGCAGTACGTC.

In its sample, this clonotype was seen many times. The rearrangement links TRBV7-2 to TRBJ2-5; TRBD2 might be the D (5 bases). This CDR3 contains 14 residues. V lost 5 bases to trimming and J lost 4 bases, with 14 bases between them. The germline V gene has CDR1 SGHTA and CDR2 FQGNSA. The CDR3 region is CASSPPGTRETQYF. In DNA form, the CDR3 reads TGTGCCAGCAGCCCCCCGGGAACGAGAGAGACCCAGTACTTC.

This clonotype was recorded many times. The CDR3 nucleotides read TGCAGTGCTAGAGGTGGAGAGACCCAGTACTTC. Translated: CSARGGETQYF. The V call is TRBV20-1, the J call TRBJ2-5, with D uncertain. The CDR3 spans 11 residues. Trimming left V 1 base short and J 4 bases short, with 4 bases between. Per germline, CDR1 DFQATT and CDR2 SNEGSKA (reference sequence).